The clone carrying this TCR beta chain was seen more than once but under ten times. V shed 6 bases, J shed 10 bases, and the junction held 7 bases outside the gene matches. The CDR3 contains 14 residues. Germline values: CDR1 MNHEY, CDR2 SVGAGI. Indicated time point: pre-treatment baseline. This sample was included in a study of blood T cell dynamics during melanoma immunotherapy. Profiled with immunoSEQ multiplex PCR; TCRdb holds only in-frame clones, not every one. The sample consists of 9,000 to 10,000 clones, about 86% of them appearing once. The specimen comprised blood, sampled from a patient treated with checkpoint blockade. The clonotype was recovered from a human donor with melanoma. The gene calls are TRBV6-5 and TRBJ1-6, with 9 bases identical to TRBD1. CDR3 protein: CASRWDRVSSPLHF. The CDR3 bases are TGTGCCAGCAGATGGGACAGGGTGTCCTCACCCCTCCACTTT.